This T cell receptor (beta chain) appears in the sequencing data of a study of blood T cell repertoires in COVID-19. Study overall: PBMCs, B-cell-depleted T cells, or T cells provided the cDNA or gDNA that made up the material.

Germline lookup yields CDR1 KGHDR and CDR2 SFDVKD. The CDR3 runs 13 residues. The V end lost 7 bases, the J end lost 7 bases, and 13 bases lay between the germline ends. The data were produced by immunoSEQ multiplex PCR, yet TCRdb's version contains in-frame clones alone and is incomplete. The sample yields about 300,000 clones, 88% seen once. This chain joins TRBV24-1 and TRBJ2-1; possible D gene TRBD1, 6 bases. The sample was peripheral blood. The clonotype was recovered from a woman in her twenties or thirties who had recovered from COVID-19. Here the CDR3 DNA reads TGTGCCACCAGCCCGGGACACCAAAATGAGCAGTTCTTC. It encodes CATSPGHQNEQFF.